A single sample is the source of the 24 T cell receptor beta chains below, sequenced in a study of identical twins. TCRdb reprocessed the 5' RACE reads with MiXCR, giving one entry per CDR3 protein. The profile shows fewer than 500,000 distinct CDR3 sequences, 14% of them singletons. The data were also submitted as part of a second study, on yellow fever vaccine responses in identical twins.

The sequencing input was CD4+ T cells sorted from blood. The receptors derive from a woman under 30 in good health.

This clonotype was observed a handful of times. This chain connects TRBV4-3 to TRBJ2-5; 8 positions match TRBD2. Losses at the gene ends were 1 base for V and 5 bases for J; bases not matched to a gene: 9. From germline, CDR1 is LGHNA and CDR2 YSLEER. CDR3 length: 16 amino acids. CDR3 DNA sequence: TGCGCCAGCAGCCAAGGGTTTGGAGCGGGAGCGGAGACCCAGTACTTC. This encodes CASSQGFGAGAETQYF.

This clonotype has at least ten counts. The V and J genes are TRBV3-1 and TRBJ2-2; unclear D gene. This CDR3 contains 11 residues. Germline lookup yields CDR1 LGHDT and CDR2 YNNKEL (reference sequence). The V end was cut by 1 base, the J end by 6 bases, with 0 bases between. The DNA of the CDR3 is TGTGCCAGCAGCCAAGCCGGGGAGCTGTTTTTT. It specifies CASSQAGELFF.

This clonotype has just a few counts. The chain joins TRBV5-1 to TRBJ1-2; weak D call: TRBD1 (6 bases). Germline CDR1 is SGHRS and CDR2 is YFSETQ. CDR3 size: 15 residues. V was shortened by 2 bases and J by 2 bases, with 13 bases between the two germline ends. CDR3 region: CASSLPSTGNYGYTF. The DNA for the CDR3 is TGCGCCAGCAGCTTACCATCTACAGGGAACTATGGCTACACCTTC.

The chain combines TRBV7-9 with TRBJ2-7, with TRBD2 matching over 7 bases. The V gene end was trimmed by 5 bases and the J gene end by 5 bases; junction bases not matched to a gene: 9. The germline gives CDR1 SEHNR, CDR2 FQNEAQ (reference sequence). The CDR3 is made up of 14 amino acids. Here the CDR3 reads CASSPAGGTDEQYF. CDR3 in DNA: TGTGCCAGCAGCCCTGCCGGGGGGACGGACGAGCAGTACTTC.

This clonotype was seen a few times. The CDR3 here is CASSHPLAGGGASTDTQYF. CDR3 in DNA: TGTGCCAGCAGCCATCCTCTAGCGGGTGGGGGGGCTAGCACAGATACGCAGTATTTT. The chain has TRBV11-2 and TRBJ2-3; 8 bases map to TRBD2. Germline V lookup: CDR1 SGHAT, CDR2 FQNNGV. The length of the CDR3 is 19 residues. The trim removed 5 bases at V and 0 bases at J, leaving 16 bases unmatched.

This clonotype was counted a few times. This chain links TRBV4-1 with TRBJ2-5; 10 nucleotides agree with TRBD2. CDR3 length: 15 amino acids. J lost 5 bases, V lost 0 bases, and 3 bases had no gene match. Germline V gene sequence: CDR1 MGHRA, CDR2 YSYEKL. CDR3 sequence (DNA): TGCGCCAGCAGCCAAGATCAACTAGCGGGGGAGACCCAGTACTTC. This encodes CASSQDQLAGETQYF.

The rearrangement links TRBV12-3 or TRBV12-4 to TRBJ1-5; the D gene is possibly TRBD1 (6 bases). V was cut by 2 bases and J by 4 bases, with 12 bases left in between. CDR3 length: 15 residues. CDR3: CASSLQTGPNQPQHF. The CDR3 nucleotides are TGTGCCAGCAGTTTACAGACAGGTCCAAATCAGCCCCAGCATTTT.

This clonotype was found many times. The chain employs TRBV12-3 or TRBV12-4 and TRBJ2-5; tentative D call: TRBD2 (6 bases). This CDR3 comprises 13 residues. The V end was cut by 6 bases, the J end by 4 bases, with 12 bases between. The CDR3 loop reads CASRKGLLETQYF. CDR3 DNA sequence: TGTGCCAGCAGAAAGGGACTTCTAGAGACCCAGTACTTC.

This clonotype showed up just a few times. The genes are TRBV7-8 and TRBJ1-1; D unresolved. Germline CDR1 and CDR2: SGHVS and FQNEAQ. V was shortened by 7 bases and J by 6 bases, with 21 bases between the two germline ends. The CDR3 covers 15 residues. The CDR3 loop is CASTVSSGNVAEAFF. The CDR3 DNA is TGTGCCAGCACCGTAAGCAGCGGGAACGTTGCTGAAGCTTTCTTT.

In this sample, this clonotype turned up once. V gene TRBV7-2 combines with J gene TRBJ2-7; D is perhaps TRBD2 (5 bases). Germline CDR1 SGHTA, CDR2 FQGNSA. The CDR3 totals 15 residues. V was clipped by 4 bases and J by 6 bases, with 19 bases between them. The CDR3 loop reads CASSSRAAKVGEQYF. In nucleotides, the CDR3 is TGTGCCAGCAGCTCGCGGGCAGCCAAGGTGGGCGAGCAGTACTTC.

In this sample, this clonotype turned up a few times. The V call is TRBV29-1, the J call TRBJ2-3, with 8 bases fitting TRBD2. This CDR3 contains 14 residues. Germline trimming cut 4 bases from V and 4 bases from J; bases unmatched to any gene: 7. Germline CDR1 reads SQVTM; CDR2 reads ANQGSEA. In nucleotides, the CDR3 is TGCAGCGTTGCAGCGGGAGTTTTCCCAGATACGCAGTATTTT. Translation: CSVAAGVFPDTQYF.

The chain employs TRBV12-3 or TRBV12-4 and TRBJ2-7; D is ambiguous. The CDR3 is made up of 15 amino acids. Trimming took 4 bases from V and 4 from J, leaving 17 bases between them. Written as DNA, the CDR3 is TGTGCCAGCAGTTCCGACACCACGGCGGTTTACGAGCAGTACTTC. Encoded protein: CASSSDTTAVYEQYF.

The CDR3 protein is CASKTSGSSYEQYF. The CDR3 nucleotides read TGTGCCAGCAAAACCAGCGGTAGCTCCTACGAGCAGTACTTC. The chain couples TRBV7-8 to TRBJ2-7; a weak D match, TRBD2 (5 bases). V gave up 7 bases and J gave up 0 bases, with 13 bases separating them. The germline V gene has CDR1 SGHVS and CDR2 FQNEAQ. This CDR3 comprises 14 residues.

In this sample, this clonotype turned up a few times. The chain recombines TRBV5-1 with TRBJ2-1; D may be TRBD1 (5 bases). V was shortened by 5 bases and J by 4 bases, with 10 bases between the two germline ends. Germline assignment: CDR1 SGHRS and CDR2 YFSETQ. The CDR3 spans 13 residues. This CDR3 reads CASRFQGYNEQFF. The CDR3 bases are TGCGCCAGCAGATTCCAGGGATACAATGAGCAGTTCTTC.

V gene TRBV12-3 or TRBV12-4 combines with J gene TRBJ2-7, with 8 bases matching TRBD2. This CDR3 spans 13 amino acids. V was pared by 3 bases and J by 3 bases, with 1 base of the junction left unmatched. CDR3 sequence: CASSFREGYEQYF. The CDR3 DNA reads TGTGCCAGCAGTTTTCGGGAGGGCTACGAGCAGTACTTC.

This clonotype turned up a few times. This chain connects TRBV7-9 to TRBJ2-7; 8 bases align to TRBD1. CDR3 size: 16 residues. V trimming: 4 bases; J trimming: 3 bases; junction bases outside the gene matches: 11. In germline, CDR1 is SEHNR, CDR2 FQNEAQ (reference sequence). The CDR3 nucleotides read TGTGCCAGCAGCTCTCTACCGGACAGGGCAGGCTACGAGCAGTACTTC. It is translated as CASSSLPDRAGYEQYF.

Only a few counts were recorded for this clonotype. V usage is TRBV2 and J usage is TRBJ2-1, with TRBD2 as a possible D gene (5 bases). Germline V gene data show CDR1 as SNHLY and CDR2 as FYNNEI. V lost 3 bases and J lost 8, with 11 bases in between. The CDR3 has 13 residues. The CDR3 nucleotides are TGTGCCAGCAGTGATCTAGCCGTCGATGAGCAGTTCTTC. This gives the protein CASSDLAVDEQFF. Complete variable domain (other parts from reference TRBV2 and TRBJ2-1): EPEVTQTPSHQVTQMGQEVILRCVPISNHLYFYWYRQILGQKVEFLVSFYNNEISEKSEIFDDQFSVERPDGSNFTLKIRSTKLEDSAMYFCASSDLAVDEQFFGPGTRLTVL.

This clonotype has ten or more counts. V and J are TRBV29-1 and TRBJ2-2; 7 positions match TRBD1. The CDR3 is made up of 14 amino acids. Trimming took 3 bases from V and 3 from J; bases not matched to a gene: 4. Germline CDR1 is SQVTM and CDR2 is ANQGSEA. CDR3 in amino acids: CSVDRTGYTGELFF. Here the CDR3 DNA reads TGCAGCGTTGACCGGACAGGCTACACCGGGGAGCTGTTTTTT.

CDR3 amino acids: CSAVYRDRVREQFF. The CDR3 DNA reads as TGCAGTGCGGTTTACCGGGACAGGGTGCGTGAGCAGTTCTTC. V gene TRBV20-1 combines with J gene TRBJ2-1, with 9 bases lining up with TRBD1. J lost 9 bases, V lost 6 bases, and 12 bases had no gene match. The germline V gene encodes CDR1 DFQATT and CDR2 SNEGSKA (reference sequence). The CDR3 is made up of 14 amino acids.

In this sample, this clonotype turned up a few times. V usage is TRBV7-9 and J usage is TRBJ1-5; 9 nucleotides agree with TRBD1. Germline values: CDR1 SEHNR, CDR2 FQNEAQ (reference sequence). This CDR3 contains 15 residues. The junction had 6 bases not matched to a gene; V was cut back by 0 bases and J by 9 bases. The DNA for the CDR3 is TGTGCCAGCAGCTTAGCGGCACAGGGGGCCGGGCCCCAGCATTTT. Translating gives CASSLAAQGAGPQHF. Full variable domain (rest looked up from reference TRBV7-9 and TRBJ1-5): DTGVSQNPRHKITKRGQNVTFRCDPISEHNRLYWYRQTLGQGPEFLTYFQNEAQLEKSRLLSDRFSAERPKGSFSTLEIQRTEQGDSAMYLCASSLAAQGAGPQHFGDGTRLSIL.

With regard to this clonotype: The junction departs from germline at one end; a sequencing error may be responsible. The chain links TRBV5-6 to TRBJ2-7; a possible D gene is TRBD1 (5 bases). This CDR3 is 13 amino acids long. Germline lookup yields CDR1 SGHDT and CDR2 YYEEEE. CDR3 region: CASSDDSHYAQYF. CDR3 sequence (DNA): TGTGCCAGCAGCGACGACAGCCACTACGCGCAGTACTTC.

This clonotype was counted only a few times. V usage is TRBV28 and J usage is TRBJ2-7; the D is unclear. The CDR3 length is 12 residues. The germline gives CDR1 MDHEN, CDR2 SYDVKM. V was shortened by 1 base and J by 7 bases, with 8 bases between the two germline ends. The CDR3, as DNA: TGTGCCAGCAGTTTATTGCGTTTGGAGCAGTACTTC. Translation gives CASSLLRLEQYF.

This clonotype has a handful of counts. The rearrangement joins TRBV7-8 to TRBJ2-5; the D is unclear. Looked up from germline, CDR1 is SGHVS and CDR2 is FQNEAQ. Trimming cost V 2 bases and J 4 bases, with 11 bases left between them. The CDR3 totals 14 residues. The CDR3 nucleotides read TGTGCCAGCAGCTTAAACCAACTGGGAGAGACCCAGTACTTC. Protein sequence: CASSLNQLGETQYF.

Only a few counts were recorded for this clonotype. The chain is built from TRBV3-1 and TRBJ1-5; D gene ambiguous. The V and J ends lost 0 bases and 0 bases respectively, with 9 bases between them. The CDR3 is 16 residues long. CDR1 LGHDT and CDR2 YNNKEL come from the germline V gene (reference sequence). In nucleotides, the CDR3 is TGTGCCAGCAGCCAAGATTTAGACGGTAGCAATCAGCCCCAGCATTTT. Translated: CASSQDLDGSNQPQHF.